Listed here are 15 T cell receptor beta chains from one sample, sequenced in a study of spatial heterogeneity in lung cancer. TCRdb passed the 5' RACE reads through MiXCR, listing each CDR3 protein once. The sample has 27,000 or so distinct CDR3 sequences, roughly 5% seen once. Time point meaning: blood at routine non-recurrence follow-up after resection. Sequencing was performed on PBMCs, taken at follow-up. These receptors all stem from a female donor with early-stage non-small cell lung cancer.

There are many counts of this clonotype. This rearrangement joins TRBV9 to TRBJ1-6; D gene uncertain. Germline V gives CDR1 SGDLS, CDR2 YYNGEE. This CDR3 spans 12 amino acids. Trimming removed 3 bases at V and 8 bases at J, with 6 bases between. The CDR3 DNA sequence: TGTGCCAGCAGCGGGTTGGATTCACCCCTCCACTTT. This encodes CASSGLDSPLHF.

This clonotype was seen many times. This chain joins TRBV28 and TRBJ1-6; the D gene is possibly TRBD1 (6 bases). V shed 4 bases and J shed 7 bases, with 14 bases lying between them. Germline CDR1 reads MDHEN; CDR2 reads SYDVKM. This CDR3 has 15 amino acids. This CDR3 is CASSSADRFNSPLHF. The CDR3 nucleotides are TGTGCCAGCAGTTCGGCGGACAGATTCAATTCACCCCTCCACTTT.

This clonotype was observed many times. The J gene is TRBJ1-1, the V gene TRBV24-1; D might be TRBD1 (5 bases). CDR3 length equals 14 residues. V lost 5 bases, J lost 0 bases, and 9 bases lay in between. Germline assignment: CDR1 KGHDR and CDR2 SFDVKD. In DNA form, the CDR3 reads TGTGCCACCAGTGGGGACGGCATGAACACTGAAGCTTTCTTT. Translation: CATSGDGMNTEAFF.

The chain has TRBV20-1 and TRBJ2-1; D is unclear. V lost 1 base to trimming and J lost 0 bases, with 7 bases between them. This CDR3 is 14 amino acids long. Per germline, CDR1 DFQATT and CDR2 SNEGSKA (reference sequence). CDR3 bases: TGCAGTGCTAGAGTGTCAGACTCCTACAATGAGCAGTTCTTC. Its protein is CSARVSDSYNEQFF.

This clonotype was counted a few times. The gene calls are TRBV20-1 and TRBJ2-5; 10 positions match TRBD2. Losses at the gene ends were 6 bases for V and 2 bases for J; bases not matched to a gene: 9. Looked up from germline, CDR1 is DFQATT and CDR2 is SNEGSKA (reference sequence). The CDR3 totals 15 residues. CDR3 loop: CSATIAGGGQETQYF. DNA of the CDR3: TGCAGTGCCACTATAGCGGGAGGAGGGCAAGAGACCCAGTACTTC.

This clonotype came up many times. Compared with germline, one end of the junction differs, possibly owing to a read error. The CDR3 DNA reads TGCGCCAGCATTGGAAGCGGGAGAGGCTACGAGCAGTACTTC. Amino acids: CASIGSGRGYEQYF. V and J are TRBV6-2 or TRBV6-3 and TRBJ2-7; 8 nucleotides align to TRBD2. Germline CDR1 reads MNHEY; CDR2 reads SVGEGT. This CDR3 region has 14 residues.

This clonotype has a count of ten or more. This chain joins TRBV7-9 and TRBJ1-6; D may be TRBD1 (5 bases). CDR3 length: 15 amino acids. Germline CDR1 and CDR2: SEHNR and FQNEAQ (reference sequence). V dropped 4 bases and J dropped 10 bases, with 17 bases sitting between them. CDR3 region: CASSSGTANLSPLHF. The CDR3 DNA reads TGTGCCAGCAGCTCAGGGACGGCGAACTTATCACCCCTCCACTTT.

Ten or more counts support this clonotype. The V gene is TRBV30, the J gene TRBJ2-5; possibly TRBD2 for D (5 bases). Trimming took 3 bases from V and 4 from J, leaving 15 bases between them. Germline V gene lookup returns CDR1 GTSNPN and CDR2 SVGIG (reference sequence). This CDR3 spans 14 amino acids. CDR3: CAWRGSGATETQYF. CDR3 in DNA: TGTGCCTGGAGAGGAAGCGGAGCAACAGAGACCCAGTACTTC.

This clonotype occurred many times. This chain uses TRBV28 with TRBJ2-1; TRBD2 agrees at 10 bases. The CDR3 is 14 residues long. V was clipped by 7 bases and J by 10 bases; unmatched bases: 10. Germline loops: CDR1 MDHEN, CDR2 SYDVKM. CDR3 DNA: TGTGCCAGCATCGGACTAGCGGAGACGGGAGAGCAGTTCTTC. Its translation is CASIGLAETGEQFF.

This clonotype appeared a few times. This is likely a read error, given that the CDR3 carries no conserved phenylalanine or tryptophan at its end. The chain has TRBV12-3 or TRBV12-4 and TRBJ2-7; tentative D call: TRBD1 (5 bases). V was shortened by 2 bases and J by 6 bases, with 14 bases between the two germline ends. CDR3 size: 14 residues. The CDR3: CASSLRARDTEQYS. CDR3 coding DNA: TGTGCCAGCAGTTTAAGGGCCAGGGATACCGAGCAGTACTCC.

At least ten counts were recorded for this clonotype. The chain has TRBV20-1 and TRBJ2-7; D is unclear. Germline CDR1 and CDR2: DFQATT and SNEGSKA (reference sequence). Trimming left V 0 bases short and J 7 bases short, with 7 bases between. There are 11 residues in the CDR3. The CDR3, as DNA: TGCAGTGCTAGAGATCCGCGGGAGCAGTACTTC. It specifies CSARDPREQYF.

The table lists this clonotype with many counts. This chain connects TRBV12-3 or TRBV12-4 to TRBJ2-7, with D possibly being TRBD1 or TRBD2 (5 bases each). This CDR3 region has 14 residues. Trimming pared 3 bases from V and 5 bases from J, leaving 14 bases between. CDR3 bases: TGTGCCAGCAGTTTGGGGGTTAGTGACGACGAGCAGTACTTC. It yields the protein CASSLGVSDDEQYF.

This clonotype was counted many times. The chain couples TRBV6-5 to TRBJ1-2; D remains unclear. This CDR3 contains 14 residues. Germline V gene sequence: CDR1 MNHEY, CDR2 SVGAGI. The ends were cut back, 0 bases at V and 0 bases at J, with 5 bases in the middle. CDR3 in DNA: TGTGCCAGCAGTTACTCAACAGCTAACTATGGCTACACCTTC. Translated, it gives CASSYSTANYGYTF.

This clonotype was observed many times. Here the CDR3 reads CSAGTSGTDTQYF. Here the CDR3 DNA reads TGCAGTGCCGGGACTAGCGGTACAGATACGCAGTATTTT. The V gene is TRBV20-1, the J gene TRBJ2-3; TRBD2 agrees at 11 bases. The ends lost 6 bases at V and 3 bases at J; junction bases unmatched: 2. Germline CDR1 and CDR2: DFQATT and SNEGSKA (reference sequence). The CDR3 extends over 13 amino acids.

The rearrangement uses TRBV29-1 and TRBJ1-3; D is perhaps TRBD1 (6 bases). CDR3 size: 15 residues. CDR1 is SQVTM, CDR2 ANQGSEA, per germline. The V end lost 7 bases, the J end lost 0 bases, and 16 bases lay between the germline ends. This chain's CDR3 is CSAQGLPLSGNTIYF. The CDR3 nucleotides are TGCAGCGCGCAGGGGTTACCCCTCTCTGGAAACACCATATATTTT.